Listed below are T cell receptor beta chains from one sample, sequenced in a study of cytomegalovirus exposure and HLA in healthy donors. Repertoires were generated with immunoSEQ multiplex PCR, while TCRdb's copy carries only in-frame clones and drops some. The sample includes 150,000 to 200,000 clones, around 84% of them seen just once. Sequenced sample: PBMCs. Source of these receptors: a man between 18 and 35 years old in good health and CMV-seropositive. Each CDR3 is given with its conserved first and last residue. D genes are given only for firm matches. Rows give clone size only sometimes, using once, few, many, or a class for an expanded clone.

clone size: many; J gene: TRBJ2-2; V gene: TRBV6-4; D gene: TRBD2; CDR3 protein: CASQTSANTGELFF; CDR3 DNA: TGTGCCAGCCAGACTAGCGCGAACACCGGGGAGCTGTTTTTT
clone size: .; J gene: TRBJ2-1; V gene: TRBV9; D gene: TRBD1; CDR3 protein: CASSVVGQGTEQFF; CDR3 DNA: TGTGCCAGCAGCGTAGTGGGACAGGGGACTGAGCAGTTCTTC
clone size: .; J gene: TRBJ1-2; V gene: TRBV5-1; D gene: .; CDR3 protein: CASSRAPNYGYTF; CDR3 DNA: TGCGCCAGCAGCCGAGCTCCTAACTATGGCTACACCTTC
clone size: once; J gene: TRBJ2-7; V gene: TRBV28; D gene: .; CDR3 protein: CASTWGGTGYEQYF; CDR3 DNA: TGTGCCAGCACCTGGGGCGGGACCGGCTACGAGCAGTACTTC
clone size: .; J gene: TRBJ2-5; V gene: TRBV2; D gene: .; CDR3 protein: CASSAQTGRIETQYF; CDR3 DNA: TGTGCCAGCAGTGCCCAGACAGGGAGGATAGAGACCCAGTACTTC
clone size: .; J gene: TRBJ2-7; V gene: TRBV13; D gene: TRBD2; CDR3 protein: CASSAAGGEQYF; CDR3 DNA: TGTGCCAGCAGCGCCGCGGGGGGCGAGCAGTACTTC
clone size: .; J gene: TRBJ2-7; V gene: TRBV5-4; D gene: TRBD2; CDR3 protein: CASSLGSSGRARDEQYF; CDR3 DNA: TGTGCCAGCAGCTTGGGAAGTAGCGGGAGGGCCAGGGACGAGCAGTACTTC
clone size: .; J gene: TRBJ2-1; V gene: TRBV5-4; D gene: .; CDR3 protein: CASRRDWSYNEQFF; CDR3 DNA: TGTGCCAGCAGACGGGACTGGTCCTACAATGAGCAGTTCTTC
clone size: .; J gene: TRBJ2-5; V gene: TRBV14; D gene: .; CDR3 protein: CASSQGRGSETQYF; CDR3 DNA: TGTGCCAGCAGCCAAGGTCGAGGTTCGGAGACCCAGTACTTC
clone size: .; J gene: TRBJ2-2; V gene: TRBV6-1; D gene: .; CDR3 protein: CASSDRRTGELFF; CDR3 DNA: TGTGCCAGCAGTGATCGGAGGACCGGGGAGCTGTTTTTT